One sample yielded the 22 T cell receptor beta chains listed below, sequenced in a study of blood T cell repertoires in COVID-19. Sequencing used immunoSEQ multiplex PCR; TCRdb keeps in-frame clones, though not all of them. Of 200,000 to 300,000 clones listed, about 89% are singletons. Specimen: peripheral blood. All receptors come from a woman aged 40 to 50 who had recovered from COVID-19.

This CDR3 reads CASSIRGLNTEAFF. CDR3 sequence (DNA): TGTGCCAGTAGTATAAGAGGGCTGAACACTGAAGCTTTCTTT. The chain recombines TRBV19 with TRBJ1-1; D is undetermined. Trimming took off 2 bases at V and 0 bases at J, with 7 bases between the two ends. CDR3 size: 14 residues. CDR1 is LNHDA and CDR2 is SQIVND in the germline V gene (reference sequence). The complete variable domain, with remaining parts taken from reference TRBV19 and TRBJ1-1, reads DGGITQSPKYLFRKEGQNVTLSCEQNLNHDAMYWYRQDPGQGLRLIYYSQIVNDFQKGDIAEGYSVSREKKESFPLTVTSAQKNPTAFYLCASSIRGLNTEAFFGQGTRLTVV.

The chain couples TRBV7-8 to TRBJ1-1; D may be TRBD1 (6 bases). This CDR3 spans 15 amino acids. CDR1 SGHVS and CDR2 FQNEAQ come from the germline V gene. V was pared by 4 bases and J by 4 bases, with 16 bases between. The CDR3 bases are TGTGCCAGCAGCTCTTCTAGACAGGCGAGCACTGAAGCTTTCTTT. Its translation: CASSSSRQASTEAFF.

CDR3 DNA: TGTGCCAGCAGCTTATCGGCAGGGATATACGAGCAGTACTTC. This codes for CASSLSAGIYEQYF. The V and J genes are TRBV7-8 and TRBJ2-7; possible D gene TRBD1, 5 bases. CDR1 SGHVS and CDR2 FQNEAQ come from the germline V gene. Trimming took 2 bases from V and 4 from J, leaving 12 bases between them. There are 14 residues in the CDR3.

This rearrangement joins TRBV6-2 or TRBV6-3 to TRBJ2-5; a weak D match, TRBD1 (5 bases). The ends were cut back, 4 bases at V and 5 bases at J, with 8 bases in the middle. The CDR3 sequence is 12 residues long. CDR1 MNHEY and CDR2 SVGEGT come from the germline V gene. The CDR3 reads CASSWGPETQYF. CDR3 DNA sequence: TGTGCCAGCAGTTGGGGCCCGGAGACCCAGTACTTC.

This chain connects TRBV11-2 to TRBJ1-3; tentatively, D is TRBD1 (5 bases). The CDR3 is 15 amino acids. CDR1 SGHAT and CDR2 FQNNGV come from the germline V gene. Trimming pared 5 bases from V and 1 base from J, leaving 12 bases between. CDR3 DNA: TGTGCCAGCAGCCCAACGGGGGGATCTGGAAACACCATATATTTT. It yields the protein CASSPTGGSGNTIYF.

CDR3 nucleotide sequence: TGTGCCAGCAGAATAGCGGGGGGGGCCGCCGCCGGGGAGCTGTTTTTT. Translating gives CASRIAGGAAAGELFF. V usage is TRBV2 and J usage is TRBJ2-2; 11 bases match TRBD2. In germline, CDR1 is SNHLY, CDR2 FYNNEI. The length of the CDR3 is 16 residues. V was pared by 6 bases and J by 6 bases, with 9 bases of the junction left unmatched.

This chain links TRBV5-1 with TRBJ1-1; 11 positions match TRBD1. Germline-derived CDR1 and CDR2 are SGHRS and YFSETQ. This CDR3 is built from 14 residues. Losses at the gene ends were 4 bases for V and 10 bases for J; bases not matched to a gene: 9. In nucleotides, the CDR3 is TGCGCCAGCAGCCCTGGAGGACAGGGGGCGCGAGCTTTCTTT. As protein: CASSPGGQGARAFF.

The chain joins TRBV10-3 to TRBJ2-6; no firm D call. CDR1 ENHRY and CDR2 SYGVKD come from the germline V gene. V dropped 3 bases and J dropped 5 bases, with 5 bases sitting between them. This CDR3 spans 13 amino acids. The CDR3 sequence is CAISDGRANVLTF. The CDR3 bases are TGTGCCATCAGTGATGGCAGGGCCAACGTCCTGACTTTC.

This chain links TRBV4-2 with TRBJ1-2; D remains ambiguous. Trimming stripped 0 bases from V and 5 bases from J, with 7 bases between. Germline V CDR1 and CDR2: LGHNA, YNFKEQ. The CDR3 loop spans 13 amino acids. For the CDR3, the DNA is TGTGCCAGCAGCCAAGAGGCCGTTTATGGCTACACCTTC. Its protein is CASSQEAVYGYTF.

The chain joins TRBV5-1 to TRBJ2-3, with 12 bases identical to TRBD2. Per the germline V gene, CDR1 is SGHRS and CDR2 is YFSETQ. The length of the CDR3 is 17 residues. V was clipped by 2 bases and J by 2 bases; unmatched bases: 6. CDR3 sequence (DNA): TGCGCCAGCAGCTTTAGGACTAGCGGGGCCAACACAGATACGCAGTATTTT. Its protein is CASSFRTSGANTDTQYF. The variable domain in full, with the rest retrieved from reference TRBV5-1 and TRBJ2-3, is KAGVTQTPRYLIKTRGQQVTLSCSPISGHRSVSWYQQTPGQGLQFLFEYFSETQRNKGNFPGRFSGRQFSNSRSEMNVSTLELGDSALYLCASSFRTSGANTDTQYFGPGTRLTVL.

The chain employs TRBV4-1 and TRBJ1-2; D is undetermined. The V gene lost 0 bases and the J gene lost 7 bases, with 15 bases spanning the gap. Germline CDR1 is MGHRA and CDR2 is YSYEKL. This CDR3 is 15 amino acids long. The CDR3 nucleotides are TGCGCCAGCAGCCAAGATTCCATGCTAGTGGGTGGCTACACCTTC. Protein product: CASSQDSMLVGGYTF.

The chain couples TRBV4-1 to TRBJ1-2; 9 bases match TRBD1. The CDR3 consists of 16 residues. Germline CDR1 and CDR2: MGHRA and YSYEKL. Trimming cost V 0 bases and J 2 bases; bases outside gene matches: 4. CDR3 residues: CASSQERGQGNYGYTF. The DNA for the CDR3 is TGCGCCAGCAGCCAAGAAAGGGGACAGGGAAACTATGGCTACACCTTC.

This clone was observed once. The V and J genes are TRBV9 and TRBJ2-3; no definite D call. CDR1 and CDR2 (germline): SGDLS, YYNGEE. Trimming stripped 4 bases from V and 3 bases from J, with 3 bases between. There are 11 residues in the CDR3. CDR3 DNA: TGTGCCAGCAGCTCAACAGATACGCAGTATTTT. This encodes CASSSTDTQYF.

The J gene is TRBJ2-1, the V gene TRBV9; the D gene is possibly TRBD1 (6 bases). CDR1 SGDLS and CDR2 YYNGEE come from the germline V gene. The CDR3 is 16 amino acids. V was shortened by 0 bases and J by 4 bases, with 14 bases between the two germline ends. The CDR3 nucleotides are TGTGCCAGCAGCGTAGCTACAGGGCAAGGTTACAATGAGCAGTTCTTC. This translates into CASSVATGQGYNEQFF.

CDR3 protein: CSGRRGRGEQFF. CDR3 sequence (DNA): TGCAGCGGTCGAAGAGGGCGTGGTGAGCAGTTCTTC. The genes are TRBV29-1 and TRBJ2-1, with a weak D call TRBD2 (5 bases). V gave up 7 bases and J gave up 9 bases, with 16 bases separating them. The CDR3 is 12 amino acids. CDR1 and CDR2 (germline): SQVTM, ANQGSEA.

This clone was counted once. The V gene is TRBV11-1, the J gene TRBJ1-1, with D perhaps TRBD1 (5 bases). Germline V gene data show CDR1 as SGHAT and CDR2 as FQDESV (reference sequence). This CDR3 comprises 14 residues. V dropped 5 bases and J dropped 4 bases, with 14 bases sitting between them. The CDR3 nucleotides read TGTGCCAGCAGCCTCTCACGGGGGTCCACTGAAGCTTTCTTT. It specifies CASSLSRGSTEAFF.

In nucleotides, the CDR3 is TGTGCCAGCAGCAAAAGGACAGGGATTAAGTACTTACCCCTCCACTTT. Its protein is CASSKRTGIKYLPLHF. This chain joins TRBV11-2 and TRBJ1-6; 8 nucleotides line up with TRBD1. The CDR3 has 16 amino acids. Trimming at V came to 5 bases and at J to 12 bases, leaving 15 bases not matched to a gene. Germline V gives CDR1 SGHAT, CDR2 FQNNGV.

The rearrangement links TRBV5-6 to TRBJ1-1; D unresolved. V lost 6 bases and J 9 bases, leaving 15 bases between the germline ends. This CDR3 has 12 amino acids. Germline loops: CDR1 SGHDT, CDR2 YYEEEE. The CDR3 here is CASNPRAEKAFF. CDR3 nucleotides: TGTGCCAGCAACCCGCGGGCGGAAAAAGCTTTCTTT.

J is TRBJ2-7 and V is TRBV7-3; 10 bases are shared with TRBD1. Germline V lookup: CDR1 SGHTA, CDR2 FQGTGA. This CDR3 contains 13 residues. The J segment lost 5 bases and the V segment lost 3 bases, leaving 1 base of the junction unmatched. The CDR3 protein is CASSLDRGDEQYF. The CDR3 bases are TGTGCCAGCAGCTTGGACAGGGGGGACGAGCAGTACTTC.

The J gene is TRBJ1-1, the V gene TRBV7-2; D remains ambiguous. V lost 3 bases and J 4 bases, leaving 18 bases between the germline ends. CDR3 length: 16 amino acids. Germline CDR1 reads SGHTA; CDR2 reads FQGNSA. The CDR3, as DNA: TGTGCCAGCAGCTTTGGAACTTACAGTCCCCTCACTGAAGCTTTCTTT. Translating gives CASSFGTYSPLTEAFF.

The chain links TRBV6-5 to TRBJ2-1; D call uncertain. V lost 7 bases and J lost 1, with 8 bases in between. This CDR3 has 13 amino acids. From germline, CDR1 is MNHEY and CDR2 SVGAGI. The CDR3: CASIRQSYNEQFF. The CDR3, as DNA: TGTGCCAGCATCAGGCAGTCCTACAATGAGCAGTTCTTC.

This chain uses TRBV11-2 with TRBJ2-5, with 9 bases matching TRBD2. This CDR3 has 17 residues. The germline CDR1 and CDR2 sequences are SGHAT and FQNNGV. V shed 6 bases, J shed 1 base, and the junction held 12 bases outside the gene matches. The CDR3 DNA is TGTGCCAGCAGTCCATCATCGGCTAGCGGGGTCCAAGAGACCCAGTACTTC. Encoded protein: CASSPSSASGVQETQYF.